This T cell receptor beta chain stems from a study of sequential checkpoint blockade in melanoma. Treatment indicated: randomized to nivolumab then ipilimumab (arm A) or the reverse (arm B). Profiled with immunoSEQ multiplex PCR; TCRdb holds only in-frame clones, not every one. The data contain 15,000 to 20,000 clones, about 69% of them seen just once; the ten biggest clones take up 18%. This clone came up a few times. Trimming took off 1 base at V and 7 bases at J, with 13 bases between the two ends. Germline V gives CDR1 MNHEY, CDR2 SMNVEV (reference sequence). The CDR3 is 15 amino acids. The material was CD8+ T cells sorted from blood (inferred from file names), obtained from a patient given nivolumab and ipilimumab in sequence. This clonotype was sampled from a human donor with melanoma. The chain joins TRBV27 to TRBJ2-2, with a weak D call TRBD1 (5 bases). For the CDR3, the DNA is TGTGCCAGCAGTTTATGGGCACACCAGGGCGGGGAGCTGTTTTTT. Its protein is CASSLWAHQGGELFF.